Listed here are 9 T cell receptor beta chains from one sample, sequenced in a study of T cell responses to AZD1222 COVID-19 vaccine. The table came from immunoSEQ multiplex PCR; TCRdb's copy has only in-frame clones and leaves some out. The data show some 130,000 clones, 85% to 90% seen once. The specimen was peripheral blood, collected on day 0 of AZD1222 vaccination. All receptors derive from an adult in good health.

CDR3 nucleotides: TGTGCCAGTAGCCTCCGGGGATACGAGCAGTACTTC. This gives the protein CASSLRGYEQYF. V gene TRBV19 combines with J gene TRBJ2-7; maybe TRBD2 (5 bases). CDR1 is LNHDA, CDR2 SQIVND, per germline (reference sequence). The CDR3 has 12 amino acids. V lost 6 bases and J 4 bases, leaving 10 bases between the germline ends.

This chain joins TRBV19 and TRBJ2-4, with D perhaps TRBD1 (6 bases). CDR1 is LNHDA and CDR2 is SQIVND in the germline V gene (reference sequence). Trimming cost V 4 bases and J 0 bases, with 19 bases left between them. The CDR3 loop spans 18 amino acids. The CDR3 DNA is TGTGCCAGTAGTAGGCCGGGACAATCTCCCCTAGCCAAAAACATTCAGTACTTC. Translating gives CASSRPGQSPLAKNIQYF.

In regard to this clone: An end of the junction does not agree with germline; a read error may underlie this. The V gene is TRBV7-2, the J gene TRBJ2-6; 10 nucleotides agree with TRBD1. The germline V gene has CDR1 SGHTA and CDR2 FQGNSA. The CDR3 is 14 residues long. DNA of the CDR3: TGTGCCAGCAGCACCCGGACAGGGGGCAACGTCCTGACTTTC. This gives the protein CASSTRTGGNVLTF.

The chain joins TRBV6-2 or TRBV6-3 to TRBJ2-2; 7 nucleotides match TRBD2. Germline loops: CDR1 MNHEY, CDR2 SVGEGT. Losses at the gene ends were 0 bases for V and 7 bases for J; bases not matched to a gene: 5. CDR3 size: 15 residues. The CDR3 nucleotides are TGTGCCAGCAGTTACTCGCGGGGGATTATCGGGGAGCTGTTTTTT. Translation gives CASSYSRGIIGELFF.

The V gene is TRBV7-2, the J gene TRBJ2-7; 7 bases fit TRBD1. The CDR3 spans 16 residues. The germline CDR1 and CDR2 sequences are SGHTA and FQGNSA. J was trimmed by 1 base and V by 4 bases; bases with no gene match: 10. The CDR3 sequence is CASSSRQGHTSYEQYF. The DNA for the CDR3 is TGTGCCAGCAGCTCACGACAGGGCCATACTTCCTACGAGCAGTACTTC. Looking up the rest from reference TRBV7-2 and TRBJ2-7 gives the full variable domain: GAGVSQSPSNKVTEKGKDVELRCDPISGHTALYWYRQSLGQGLEFLIYFQGNSAPDKSGLPSDRFSAERTGGSVSTLTIQRTQQEDSAVYLCASSSRQGHTSYEQYFGPGTRLTVT.

V is TRBV12-3 or TRBV12-4 and J is TRBJ2-5, with a weak D call TRBD1 (5 bases). CDR3 length equals 12 residues. Trimming cost V 1 base and J 7 bases, with 7 bases left between them. The DNA for the CDR3 is TGTGCCAGCAGTTTAGGACAGTGGACCCAGTACTTC. This gives the protein CASSLGQWTQYF.

For the CDR3, the DNA is TGTGCCAGCTCACCACCCCAGACCTACGAGCAGTACTTC. This codes for CASSPPQTYEQYF. The rearrangement uses TRBV18 and TRBJ2-7; D gene uncertain. Germline lookup yields CDR1 KGHSH and CDR2 LQKENI. The CDR3 runs 13 residues. Trimming pared 0 bases from V and 2 bases from J, leaving 5 bases between.

The chain combines TRBV28 with TRBJ2-1, with D possibly TRBD1 on 6 matching bases. Germline lookup yields CDR1 MDHEN and CDR2 SYDVKM. Deletions cut 6 bases from V and 6 bases from J, with 12 bases between. There are 13 residues in the CDR3. The CDR3 DNA sequence: TGTGCCAGCAGCACAGGGAGTAGCAATGAGCAGTTCTTC. Translated, it gives CASSTGSSNEQFF.

This rearrangement joins TRBV5-4 to TRBJ2-7; TRBD1 agrees at 9 bases. Germline CDR1 and CDR2: SGHNT and YYREEE (reference sequence). The CDR3 is 16 amino acids. V dropped 0 bases and J dropped 4; count of bases not matched to a gene: 8. CDR3 region: CASSLVGVGTGYEQYF. The DNA for the CDR3 is TGTGCCAGCAGCTTGGTGGGAGTGGGGACAGGGTACGAGCAGTACTTC. The entire variable domain, with the rest obtained from reference TRBV5-4 and TRBJ2-7, is as follows: ETGVTQSPTHLIKTRGQQVTLRCSSQSGHNTVSWYQQALGQGPQFIFQYYREEENGRGNFPPRFSGLQFPNYSSELNVNALELDDSALYLCASSLVGVGTGYEQYFGPGTRLTVT.